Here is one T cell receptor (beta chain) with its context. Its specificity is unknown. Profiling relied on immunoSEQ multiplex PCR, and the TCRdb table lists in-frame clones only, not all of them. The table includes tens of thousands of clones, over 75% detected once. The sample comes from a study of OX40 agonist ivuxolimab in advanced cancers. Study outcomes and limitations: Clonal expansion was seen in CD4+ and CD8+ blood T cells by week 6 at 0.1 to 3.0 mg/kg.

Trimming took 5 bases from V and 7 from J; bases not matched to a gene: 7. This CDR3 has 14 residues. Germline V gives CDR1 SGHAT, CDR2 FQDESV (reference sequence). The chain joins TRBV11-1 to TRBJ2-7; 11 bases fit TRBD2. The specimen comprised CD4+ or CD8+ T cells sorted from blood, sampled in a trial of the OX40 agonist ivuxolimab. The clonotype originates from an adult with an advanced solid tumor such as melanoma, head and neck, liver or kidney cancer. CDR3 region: CASSTRTSGLEQYF. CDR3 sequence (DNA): TGTGCCAGCAGCACCCGGACTAGCGGGTTGGAGCAGTACTTC.